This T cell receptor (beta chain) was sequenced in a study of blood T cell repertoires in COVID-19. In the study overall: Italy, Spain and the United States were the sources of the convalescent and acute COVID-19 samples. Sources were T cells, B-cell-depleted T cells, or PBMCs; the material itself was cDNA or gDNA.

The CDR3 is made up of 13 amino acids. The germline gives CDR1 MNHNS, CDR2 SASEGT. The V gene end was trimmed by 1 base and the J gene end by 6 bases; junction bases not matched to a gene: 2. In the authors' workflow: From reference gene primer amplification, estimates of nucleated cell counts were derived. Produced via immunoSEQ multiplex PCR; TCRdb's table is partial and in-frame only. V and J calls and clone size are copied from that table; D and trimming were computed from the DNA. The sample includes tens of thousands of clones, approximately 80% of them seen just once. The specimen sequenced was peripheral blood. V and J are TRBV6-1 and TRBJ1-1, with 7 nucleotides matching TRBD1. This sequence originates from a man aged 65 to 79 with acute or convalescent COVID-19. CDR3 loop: CASSEETGAEAFF. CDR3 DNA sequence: TGTGCCAGCAGTGAAGAAACAGGGGCTGAAGCTTTCTTT.